This entry describes one T cell receptor beta chain. Its antigen is as yet unknown. From germline, CDR1 is SEHNR and CDR2 FQNEAQ (reference sequence). V dropped 3 bases and J dropped 8 bases, with 13 bases sitting between them. The CDR3 totals 14 residues. This sample is drawn from a study of cytomegalovirus exposure and HLA in healthy donors. PCR used 60 Vbeta primers and 13 Jbeta primers. Only in-frame clones appear in the TCRdb table, and some are missing; sequencing was by immunoSEQ multiplex PCR. This sample has some 170,000 clones; roughly 80% occur once, and the top ten carry 7%. Study results and limitations: DRB1 had the most TCR associations and HLA-C the fewest, a later analysis found, with rates varying by HLA locus.

This receptor was identified in a woman younger than 45 in good health and CMV-seropositive. What was sequenced was PBMCs. The rearrangement joins TRBV7-9 to TRBJ1-4, with D perhaps TRBD1 (6 bases). In DNA form, the CDR3 reads TGTGCCAGCAGCTTCCTTAAGGACAGCGAAAAACTGTTTTTT. Translation: CASSFLKDSEKLFF.